This T cell receptor beta chain originates from a study of blood T cells in healthy people across ages. Germline V CDR1 and CDR2: SEHNR, FQNEAQ (reference sequence). The CDR3 spans 15 residues. J was trimmed by 5 bases and V by 7 bases; bases with no gene match: 13. PCR was performed a second time for about 6 to 12 cycles using a sample-barcoded 5' primer and a J-beta primer mix. TCRdb analysed the 5' RACE reads with MiXCR anew, one entry per CDR3 protein. The sample gives about 380,000 distinct CDR3 sequences, more than 45% of which show up once; under 60% is in the top ten. The origin of this receptor is a man between 60 and 75 years old in good health. The chain combines TRBV7-9 with TRBJ2-7, with 8 nucleotides matching TRBD1. The sequencing input was blood. The CDR3 spells CASTFQGQAFDEQYF. CDR3 sequence (DNA): TGTGCCAGCACCTTCCAGGGACAGGCCTTTGACGAGCAGTACTTC.